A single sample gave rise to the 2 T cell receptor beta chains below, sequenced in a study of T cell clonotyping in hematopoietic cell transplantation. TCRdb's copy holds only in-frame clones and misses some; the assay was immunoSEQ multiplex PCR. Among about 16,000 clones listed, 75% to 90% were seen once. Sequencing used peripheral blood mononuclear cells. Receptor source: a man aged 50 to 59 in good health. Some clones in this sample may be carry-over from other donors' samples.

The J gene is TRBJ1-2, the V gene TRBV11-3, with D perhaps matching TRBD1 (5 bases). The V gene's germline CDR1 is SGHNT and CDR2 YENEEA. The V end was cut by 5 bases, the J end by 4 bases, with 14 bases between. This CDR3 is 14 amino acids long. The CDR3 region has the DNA TGTGCCAGCAGCCCGAGGACAATGGGCTATGGCTACACCTTC. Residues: CASSPRTMGYGYTF. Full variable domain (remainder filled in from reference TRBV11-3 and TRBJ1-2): EAGVVQSPRYKIIEKKQPVAFWCNPISGHNTLYWYLQNLGQGPELLIRYENEEAVDDSQLPKDRFSAERLKGVDSTLKIQPAELGDSAVYLCASSPRTMGYGYTFGSGTRLTVV.

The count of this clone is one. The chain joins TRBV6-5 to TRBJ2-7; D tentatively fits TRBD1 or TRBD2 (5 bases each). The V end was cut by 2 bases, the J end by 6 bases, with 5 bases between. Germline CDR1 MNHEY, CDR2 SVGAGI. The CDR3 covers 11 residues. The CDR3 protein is CASSYGGEQYF. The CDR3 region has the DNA TGTGCCAGCAGTTACGGGGGCGAGCAGTACTTC.